These 8 T cell receptor beta chains were sequenced from one sample in a study of blood T cells in healthy people across ages. A J-beta primer mix and a sample-barcoded 5' primer were used in a second PCR of roughly 6 to 11 cycles. TCRdb itself ran the 5' RACE reads through MiXCR, one entry per CDR3 protein. Counted here are about 1,800,000 distinct CDR3 sequences, roughly 27% occurring once; the ten biggest clones make up around 7.7%. Material: blood. Receptors originate from a woman aged 25 to 45 in good health.

Points on this clonotype: This may be a read error: a much more frequent sequence differs by one nucleotide. The chain uses TRBV20-1 and TRBJ2-1; TRBD2 is a possible D gene (6 bases). CDR1 and CDR2 (germline): DFQATT, SNEGSKA (reference sequence). Trimming shortened V by 5 bases and J by 5 bases, and 19 bases separated the two germline ends. The length of the CDR3 is 15 residues. CDR3 loop: CSALTWSGCNNEQFF. CDR3 nucleotides: TGCAGTGCTTTAACGTGGAGCGGGTGTAACAATGAGCAGTTCTTC.

V usage is TRBV6-6 and J usage is TRBJ2-2; D may be TRBD1 or TRBD2 (5 bases each). The germline CDR1 and CDR2 sequences are MNHNY and SVGAGI (reference sequence). V gave up 2 bases and J gave up 4 bases, with 14 bases separating them. The CDR3 length is 16 residues. The CDR3 loop is CASSYVGTLSTGELFF. The CDR3 DNA reads TGTGCCAGCAGTTACGTCGGGACGCTATCCACCGGGGAGCTGTTTTTT.

This clonotype showed up many times. This chain joins TRBV20-1 and TRBJ2-7; maybe TRBD2 (5 bases). The CDR3 contains 14 residues. The V end was cut by 0 bases, the J end by 3 bases, with 12 bases between. Germline V gives CDR1 DFQATT, CDR2 SNEGSKA (reference sequence). In DNA form, the CDR3 reads TGCAGTGCTAGAGATCAGGCTAGCTTCTACGAGCAGTACTTC. This sequence encodes CSARDQASFYEQYF.

A few counts support this clonotype. The rearrangement joins TRBV27 to TRBJ1-2, with a possible D match to TRBD1 (5 bases). Germline CDR1 MNHEY, CDR2 SMNVEV (reference sequence). CDR3 length: 15 residues. V lost 2 bases, J lost 4 bases, and 14 bases lay in between. CDR3 loop: CASSLTSSQVYGYTF. The CDR3 DNA sequence: TGTGCCAGCAGTTTAACAAGTTCACAGGTCTATGGCTACACCTTC.

V and J are TRBV18 and TRBJ2-7, with D perhaps TRBD2 (6 bases). The length of the CDR3 is 16 residues. Germline V lookup: CDR1 KGHSH, CDR2 LQKENI. V shed 2 bases and J shed 6 bases, with 20 bases lying between them. CDR3 in DNA: TGTGCCAGCTCACCATCTCGGGGAGGAGGTTTATCCGAGCAGTACTTC. It translates to CASSPSRGGGLSEQYF.

With respect to this clonotype: A read error may be the cause here, since a much bigger clone is one base away. Written as DNA, the CDR3 is TGTGCCAGCAGCTTAGCGCTGGGACAGGGGGGCTATAGCTACACCTTC. Its translation: CASSLALGQGGYSYTF. The V gene is TRBV7-2, the J gene TRBJ1-2; 11 bases map to TRBD1. Germline V gives CDR1 SGHTA, CDR2 FQGNSA. This CDR3 comprises 16 residues.

The CDR3 here is CATSGAGTGVLSEQYF. CDR3 nucleotide sequence: TGTGCCACCAGTGGGGCCGGGACAGGGGTTCTTAGCGAGCAGTACTTC. The V gene is TRBV24-1, the J gene TRBJ2-4, with 10 bases matching TRBD1. The DNA end lines up better with TRBJ2-7; the J call may be wrong. Germline V gives CDR1 KGHDR, CDR2 SFDVKD. This CDR3 is 16 amino acids long.

The rearrangement links TRBV3-1 to TRBJ2-2; 7 positions agree with TRBD2. Looked up from germline, CDR1 is LGHDT and CDR2 is YNNKEL (reference sequence). Germline trimming cut 1 base from V and 2 bases from J; bases unmatched to any gene: 7. The CDR3 consists of 17 residues. CDR3 nucleotides: TGTGCCAGCAGCCAAGTTTCAGCGGGGACTAACACCGGGGAGCTGTTTTTT. Protein: CASSQVSAGTNTGELFF.